What follows are 9 T cell receptor beta chains derived from one specimen sequenced in a study of identical twins. TCRdb processed the 5' RACE reads anew with MiXCR; each CDR3 protein has one entry. Altogether more than 200,000 distinct CDR3 sequences are present, over 12% being singletons, with the ten largest covering around 8.3%. The specimen sequenced was memory (CD45RO+) T cells sorted from blood. These receptors were obtained from a woman aged 18 to 35 in good health.

The V and J genes are TRBV6-2 or TRBV6-3 and TRBJ2-7; possibly TRBD2 for D (6 bases). This CDR3 is built from 15 residues. Per germline, CDR1 MNHEY and CDR2 SVGEGT. V was trimmed by 0 bases and J by 0 bases, leaving 9 bases between them. The CDR3 reads CASSYSAGPSYEQYF. The DNA of the CDR3 is TGTGCCAGCAGTTACTCGGCGGGACCCTCCTACGAGCAGTACTTC.

Ten or more counts support this clonotype. This sequence joins TRBV29-1 and TRBJ1-6; D gene ambiguous. CDR1 is SQVTM and CDR2 is ANQGSEA in the germline V gene. This CDR3 comprises 9 residues. V lost 7 bases, J lost 15 bases, and 10 bases lay in between. This CDR3 reads CSEPISLHF. In DNA, the CDR3 is TGCAGCGAACCGATAAGCCTCCACTTT.

This clonotype was seen ten or more times. This chain joins TRBV5-6 and TRBJ1-1; D is uncertain. The germline CDR1 and CDR2 sequences are SGHDT and YYEEEE. Deletions cut 3 bases from V and 5 bases from J, with 14 bases between. The CDR3 has 14 amino acids. The CDR3 region has the DNA TGTGCCAGCAGCTCGTTTTGGGTAGGGACTGAAGCTTTCTTT. Amino acids: CASSSFWVGTEAFF.

The chain carries TRBV10-3 and TRBJ2-7, with 10 bases aligning to TRBD2. This CDR3 has 16 amino acids. Germline V gives CDR1 ENHRY, CDR2 SYGVKD. The J segment lost 5 bases and the V segment lost 6 bases, leaving 13 bases of the junction unmatched. The CDR3 nucleotides read TGTGCCATCAGCCCTGCTAGCGGGAGTTCTTTCCACGAGCAGTACTTC. Translated, it gives CAISPASGSSFHEQYF.

The V gene is TRBV6-1, the J gene TRBJ1-6, with D hard to call. The length of the CDR3 is 13 residues. In germline, CDR1 is MNHNS, CDR2 SASEGT. V was cut by 7 bases and J by 0 bases, with 4 bases left in between. The CDR3 loop reads CASKSSYNSPLHF. CDR3 DNA: TGTGCCAGCAAGAGCTCCTATAATTCACCCCTCCACTTT.

This clonotype was seen more than once but under ten times. The J gene is TRBJ2-4, the V gene TRBV11-2; 8 bases line up with TRBD2. Per germline, CDR1 SGHAT and CDR2 FQNNGV. Unmatched junction bases numbered 5, after V lost 0 bases and J lost 1 base. This CDR3 comprises 17 residues. The CDR3 protein is CASSLERGLAAKNIQYF. The CDR3 coding sequence is TGTGCCAGCAGCTTAGAACGAGGACTAGCCGCCAAAAACATTCAGTACTTC.

This clonotype has a count of ten or more. This rearrangement joins TRBV5-1 to TRBJ2-7; 8 nucleotides match TRBD1. The CDR3 runs to 14 residues. Germline trimming cut 2 bases from V and 5 bases from J; bases unmatched to any gene: 6. Germline V gene data show CDR1 as SGHRS and CDR2 as YFSETQ. In DNA form, the CDR3 reads TGCGCCAGCAGCTTTCCACGGACAGGGCACGAGCAGTACTTC. Protein: CASSFPRTGHEQYF.

In its sample, this clonotype was seen a few times. The chain joins TRBV20-1 to TRBJ2-5, with 13 bases identical to TRBD2. Unmatched junction bases numbered 5, after V lost 3 bases and J lost 4 bases. There are 15 residues in the CDR3. Germline loops: CDR1 DFQATT, CDR2 SNEGSKA (reference sequence). The CDR3 DNA reads as TGCAGTGCTAGGAGAGGGACTAGCGGGGTAGAGACCCAGTACTTC. Translation: CSARRGTSGVETQYF.

The chain combines TRBV11-3 with TRBJ2-1; no clear D gene. Trimming removed 1 base from V and 7 bases from J, with 14 bases in between. Germline V gene sequence: CDR1 SGHNT, CDR2 YENEEA. The CDR3 spans 15 residues. This chain's CDR3 is CASSLVVLGWNEQFF. The CDR3 DNA sequence: TGTGCCAGCAGCTTAGTAGTATTAGGGTGGAATGAGCAGTTCTTC.